The clone carrying this TCR beta chain has more than one count but fewer than ten. Its antigen is not identified. Gene names are the mouse ones. The read falls 4 residues short of the CDR3 end, and the missing part is taken from the germline J gene. The CDR3 is 13 amino acids. Germline V gene sequence: CDR1 NNHDY, CDR2 SYVADS. The junction had 4 bases not matched to a gene; V was cut back by 5 bases and J by 3 bases. CD4, CD8alpha, NKG2D, NKG2ACE and other markers were used to sort pooled cutaneous lymph node cells. This specimen belongs to a study of CD8+ T cells in alopecia areata. Background on the study: Skin was taken from approximately 6-13-month-old C3H/HeJ graft donors that had spontaneous alopecia and grafted onto approximately 6-10-week-old female C3H/HeJ mice.

General study findings and limits: TCRs were shared less clearly across patients than in mice, possibly for HLA-related reasons. Scalp lesions, especially in alopecia totalis/universalis, had higher clonality than normal scalp.

Extracted RNA was reverse transcribed into cDNA, the sequencing template. Some clones are missing from TCRdb's copy, which holds only in-frame ones; the method was immunoSEQ multiplex PCR. Observed in the sample are around 290,000 clones, none of them singletons. This chain uses TRBV13-3 with TRBJ1-2; 7 nucleotides line up with TRBD1. The sequence was collected from a C3H/HeJ mouse with alopecia areata. MHC haplotype of the strain: H2-k. Sequenced sample: CD4+ T cells sorted from a lymph node. CDR3 loop: CASSPGTDSDYTF. The CDR3 DNA, read in part, is TGTGCCAGCAGCCCAGGGACAGACTCC.